This TCR beta chain was sequenced for a study of OX40 agonist ivuxolimab in advanced cancers. On the study more broadly: Eligibility admitted prior anti-PD-1, anti-PD-L1 or anti-CTLA-4 therapy; about 42% had some.

Clones were sequenced by immunoSEQ multiplex PCR, and TCRdb holds only the in-frame ones, with some missing. The data show about 100,000 clones, approximately 90% seen once. Germline-derived CDR1 and CDR2 are LNHDA and SQIVND (reference sequence). This CDR3 contains 14 residues. V dropped 9 bases and J dropped 4 bases, with 15 bases sitting between them. The chain uses TRBV19 and TRBJ2-2; possibly TRBD1 for D (7 bases). This sequence was found in an adult with an advanced solid tumor such as melanoma, head and neck, liver or kidney cancer. Here the sequenced sample was CD4+ or CD8+ T cells sorted from blood, taken in a trial of the OX40 agonist ivuxolimab. The CDR3 sequence is CASRGRGVTGELFF. CDR3 sequence (DNA): TGTGCCAGCCGGGGCAGGGGGGTCACCGGGGAGCTGTTTTTT. The full variable domain, completed using reference TRBV19 and TRBJ2-2, is DGGITQSPKYLFRKEGQNVTLSCEQNLNHDAMYWYRQDPGQGLRLIYYSQIVNDFQKGDIAEGYSVSREKKESFPLTVTSAQKNPTAFYLCASRGRGVTGELFFGEGSRLTVL.